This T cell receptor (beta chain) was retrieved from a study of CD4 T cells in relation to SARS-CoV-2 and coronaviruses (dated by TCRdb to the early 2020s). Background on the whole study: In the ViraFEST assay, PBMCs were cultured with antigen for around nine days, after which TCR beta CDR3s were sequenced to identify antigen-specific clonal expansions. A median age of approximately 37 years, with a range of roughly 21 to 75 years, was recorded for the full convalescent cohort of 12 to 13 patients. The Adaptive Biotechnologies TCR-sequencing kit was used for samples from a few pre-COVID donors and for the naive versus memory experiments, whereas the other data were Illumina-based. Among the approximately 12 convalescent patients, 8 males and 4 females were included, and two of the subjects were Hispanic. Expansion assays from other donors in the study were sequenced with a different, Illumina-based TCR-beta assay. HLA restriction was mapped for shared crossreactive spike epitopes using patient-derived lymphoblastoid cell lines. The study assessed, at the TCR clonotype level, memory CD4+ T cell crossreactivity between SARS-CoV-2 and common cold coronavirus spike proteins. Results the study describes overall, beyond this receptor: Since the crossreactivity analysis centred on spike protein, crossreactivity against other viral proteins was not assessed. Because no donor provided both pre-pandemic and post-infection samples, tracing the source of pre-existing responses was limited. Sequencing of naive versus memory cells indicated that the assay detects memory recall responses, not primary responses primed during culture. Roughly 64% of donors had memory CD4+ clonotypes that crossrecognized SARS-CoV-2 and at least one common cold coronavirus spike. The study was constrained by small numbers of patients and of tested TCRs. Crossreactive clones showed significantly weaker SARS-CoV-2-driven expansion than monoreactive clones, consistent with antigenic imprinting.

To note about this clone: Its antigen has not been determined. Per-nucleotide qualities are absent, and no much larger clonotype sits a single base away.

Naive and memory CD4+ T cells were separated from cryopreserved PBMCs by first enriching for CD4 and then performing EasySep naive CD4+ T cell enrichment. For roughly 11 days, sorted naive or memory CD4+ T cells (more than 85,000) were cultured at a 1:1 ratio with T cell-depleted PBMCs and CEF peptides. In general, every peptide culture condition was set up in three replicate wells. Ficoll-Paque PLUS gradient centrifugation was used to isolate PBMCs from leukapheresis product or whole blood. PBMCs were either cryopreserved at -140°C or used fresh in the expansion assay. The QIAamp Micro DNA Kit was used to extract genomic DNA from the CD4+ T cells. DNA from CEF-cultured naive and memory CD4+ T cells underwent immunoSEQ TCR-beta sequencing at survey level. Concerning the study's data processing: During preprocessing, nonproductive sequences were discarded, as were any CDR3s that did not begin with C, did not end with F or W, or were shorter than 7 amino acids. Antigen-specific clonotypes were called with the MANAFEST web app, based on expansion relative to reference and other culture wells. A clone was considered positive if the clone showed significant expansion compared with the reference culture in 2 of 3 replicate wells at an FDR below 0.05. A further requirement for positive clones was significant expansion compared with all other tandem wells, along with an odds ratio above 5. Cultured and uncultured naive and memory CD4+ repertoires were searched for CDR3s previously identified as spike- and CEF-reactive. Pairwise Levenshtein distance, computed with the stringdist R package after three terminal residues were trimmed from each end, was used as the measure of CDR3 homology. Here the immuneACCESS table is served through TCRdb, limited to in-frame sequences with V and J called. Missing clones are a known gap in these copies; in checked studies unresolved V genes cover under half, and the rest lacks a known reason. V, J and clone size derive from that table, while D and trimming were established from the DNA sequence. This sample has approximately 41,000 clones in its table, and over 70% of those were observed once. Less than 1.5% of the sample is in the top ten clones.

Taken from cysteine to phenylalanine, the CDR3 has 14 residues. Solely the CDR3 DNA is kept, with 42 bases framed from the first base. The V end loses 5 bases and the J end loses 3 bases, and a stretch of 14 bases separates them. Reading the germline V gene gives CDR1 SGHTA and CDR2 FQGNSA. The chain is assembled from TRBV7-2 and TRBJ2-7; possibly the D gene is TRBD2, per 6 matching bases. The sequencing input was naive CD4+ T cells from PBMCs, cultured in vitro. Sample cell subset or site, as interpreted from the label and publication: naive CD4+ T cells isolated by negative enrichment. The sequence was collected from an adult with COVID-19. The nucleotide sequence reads TGTGCCAGCAGCGGATCGGGAGTCCGCTACGAGCAGTACTTC. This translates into CASSGSGVRYEQYF.